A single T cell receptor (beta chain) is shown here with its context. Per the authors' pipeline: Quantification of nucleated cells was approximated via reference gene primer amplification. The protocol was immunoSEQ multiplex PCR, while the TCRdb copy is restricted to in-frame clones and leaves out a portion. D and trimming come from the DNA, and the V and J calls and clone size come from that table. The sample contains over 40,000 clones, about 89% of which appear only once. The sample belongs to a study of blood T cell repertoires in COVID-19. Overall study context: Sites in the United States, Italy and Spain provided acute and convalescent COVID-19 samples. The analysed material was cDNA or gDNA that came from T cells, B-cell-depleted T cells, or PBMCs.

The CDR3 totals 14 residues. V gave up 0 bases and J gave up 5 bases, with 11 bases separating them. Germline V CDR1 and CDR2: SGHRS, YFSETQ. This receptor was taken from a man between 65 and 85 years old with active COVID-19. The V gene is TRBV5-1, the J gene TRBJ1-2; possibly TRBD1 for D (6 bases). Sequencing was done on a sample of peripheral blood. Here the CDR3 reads CASSLEQGRYGYTF. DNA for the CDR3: TGCGCCAGCAGCTTGGAACAGGGACGGTATGGCTACACCTTC.